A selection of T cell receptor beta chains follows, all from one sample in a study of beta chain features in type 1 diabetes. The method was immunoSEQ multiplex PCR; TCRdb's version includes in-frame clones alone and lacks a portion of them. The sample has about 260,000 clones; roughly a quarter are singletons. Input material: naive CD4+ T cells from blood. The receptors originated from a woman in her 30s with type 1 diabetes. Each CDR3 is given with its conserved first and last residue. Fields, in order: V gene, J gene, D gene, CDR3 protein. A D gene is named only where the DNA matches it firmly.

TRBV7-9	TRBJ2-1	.	CASTPRGELINEQFF
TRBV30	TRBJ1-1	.	CAWSDAAGTEAFF
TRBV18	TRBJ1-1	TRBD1	CASSPKGDRATEAFF
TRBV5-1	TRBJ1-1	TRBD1	CASSNIGQDYKKAFF
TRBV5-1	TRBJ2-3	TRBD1	CASSSDRASTDTQYF
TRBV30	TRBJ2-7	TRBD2	CAWSVSLAGGGEQYF
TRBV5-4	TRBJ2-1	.	CASSRMAPGLGAHAEQFF
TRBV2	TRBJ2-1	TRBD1	CASIRDRDNEQFF
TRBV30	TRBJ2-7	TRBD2	CAWSVRGDEQYF
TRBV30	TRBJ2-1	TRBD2	CAWRSGGSLLPSYNEQFF
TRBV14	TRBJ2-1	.	CASSQEPGLGNEQFF
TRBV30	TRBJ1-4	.	CAWVMGGATNEKLFF
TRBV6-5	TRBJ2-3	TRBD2	CASTTGGLTDTQYF
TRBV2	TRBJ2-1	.	CASRAGDSQQFF
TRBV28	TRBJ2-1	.	CASSRGHSSYNEQFF
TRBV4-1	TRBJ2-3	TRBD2	CASSLRGTSGSTDTQYF
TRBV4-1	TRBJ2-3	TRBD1	CASSLGQGDAQYF
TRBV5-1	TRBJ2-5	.	CASSLVSEETQYF
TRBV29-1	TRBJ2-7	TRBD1	CSGQGAYEQYF
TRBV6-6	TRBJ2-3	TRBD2	CATRRSGSRVDTQYF
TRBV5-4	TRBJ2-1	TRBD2	CASSQGLAGGNEQFF
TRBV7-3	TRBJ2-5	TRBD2	CASSSVKREVQETQYF
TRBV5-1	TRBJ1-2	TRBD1	CASSTRDRGAGGGYTF
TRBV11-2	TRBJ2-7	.	CASSLPTVRYEQYF
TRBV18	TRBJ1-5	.	CASSPDQGQPQHF
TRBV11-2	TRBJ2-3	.	CASSHERATDTQYF
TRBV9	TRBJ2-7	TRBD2	CASSVGRDSIYEQYF
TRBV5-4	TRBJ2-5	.	CASSLETHQETQYF
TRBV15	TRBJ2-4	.	CATSLYSGVEGNIQYF
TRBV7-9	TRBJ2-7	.	CASGSTEQYF
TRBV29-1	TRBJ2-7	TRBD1	CSVDGQGSSYEQYF
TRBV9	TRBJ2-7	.	CASSVATASFYEQYF
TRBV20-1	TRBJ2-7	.	CSAPTRNEQYF
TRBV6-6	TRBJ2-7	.	CASSPPGSHYEQYF
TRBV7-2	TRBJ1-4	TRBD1	CASSLGQGWGEEKLFF
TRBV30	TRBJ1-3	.	CAWSTGTSGNTIYF
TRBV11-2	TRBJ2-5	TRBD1	CASTGGGTAKETQYF
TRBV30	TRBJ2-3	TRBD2	CAWSSLAGAPDTQYF
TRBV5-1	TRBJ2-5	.	CASSFWDNKETQYF
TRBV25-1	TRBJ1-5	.	CASGGLVGQPQHF
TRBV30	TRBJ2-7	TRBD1	CAWADRREQYF
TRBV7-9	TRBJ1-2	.	CASSQDKGQDYGYTF
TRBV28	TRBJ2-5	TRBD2	CASSWGEGTQYF
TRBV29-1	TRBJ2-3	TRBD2	CSVEGLAELGTDTQYF
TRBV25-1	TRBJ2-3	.	CASSEYFLAGRVDTQYF
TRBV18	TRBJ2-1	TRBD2	CASSPRSSLAGGDNEQFF
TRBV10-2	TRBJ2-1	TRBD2	CASSLLAATYNEQFF
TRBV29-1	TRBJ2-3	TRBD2	CSVEVGGLASDTQYF
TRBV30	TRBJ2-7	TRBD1	CAWVFAGGYEQYF
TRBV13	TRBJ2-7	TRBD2	CASSSWAGLAGSSSYEQYF
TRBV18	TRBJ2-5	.	CASSPRGIPSGETQYF
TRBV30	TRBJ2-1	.	CAWGSSDEQFF
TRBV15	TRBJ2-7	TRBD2	CATSRVPAGGQYEQYF